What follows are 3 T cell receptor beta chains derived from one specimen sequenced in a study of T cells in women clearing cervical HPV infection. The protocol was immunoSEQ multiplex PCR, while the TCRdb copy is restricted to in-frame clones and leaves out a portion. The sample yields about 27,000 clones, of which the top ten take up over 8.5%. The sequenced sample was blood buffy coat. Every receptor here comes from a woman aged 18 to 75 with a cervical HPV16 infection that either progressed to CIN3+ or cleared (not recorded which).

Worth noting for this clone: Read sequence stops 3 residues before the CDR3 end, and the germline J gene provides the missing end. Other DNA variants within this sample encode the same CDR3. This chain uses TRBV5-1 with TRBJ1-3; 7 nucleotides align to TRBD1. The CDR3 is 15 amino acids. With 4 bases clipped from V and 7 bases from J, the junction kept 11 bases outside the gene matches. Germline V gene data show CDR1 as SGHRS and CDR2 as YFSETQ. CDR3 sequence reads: CASSDRGGASNTIYF. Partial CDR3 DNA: TGCGCCAGCAGCGACCGAGGGGGCGCGAGTAACACC.

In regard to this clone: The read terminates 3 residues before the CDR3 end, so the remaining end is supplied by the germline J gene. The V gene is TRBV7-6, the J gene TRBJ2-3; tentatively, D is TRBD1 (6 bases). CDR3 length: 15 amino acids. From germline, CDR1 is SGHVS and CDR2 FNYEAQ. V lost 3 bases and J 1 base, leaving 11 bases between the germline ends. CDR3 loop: CASSFSRTGTDTQYF. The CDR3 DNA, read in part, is TGTGCCAGCAGCTTCTCAAGGACAGGCACAGATACG.

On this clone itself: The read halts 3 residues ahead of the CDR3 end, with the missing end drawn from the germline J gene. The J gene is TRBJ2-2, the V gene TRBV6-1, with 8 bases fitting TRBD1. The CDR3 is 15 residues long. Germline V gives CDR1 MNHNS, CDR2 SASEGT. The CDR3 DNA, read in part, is TGTGCCAGCAGTGAAAGGTCAGGGGGCAGTTCACCG. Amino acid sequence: CASSERSGGSSP. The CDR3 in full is CASSERSGGSSPLFF.